The 5 T cell receptor beta chains in this list originate from one sample, sequenced in a study of T cell responses to AZD1222 COVID-19 vaccine. TCRdb's table, derived via immunoSEQ multiplex PCR, lists solely in-frame clones and lacks some. There are 90,000 to 150,000 clones in the sample; around 90% occur only once, and over 4% lies in the top ten. The input for sequencing was peripheral blood, taken 28 days after the second dose of the MenACWY control vaccine. Receptors were obtained from an adult who received the MenACWY meningococcal vaccine as a control.

The chain combines TRBV3-1 (or the pseudogene TRBV3-2) with TRBJ2-1; 7 bases align to TRBD2. J was trimmed by 2 bases and V by 2 bases; bases with no gene match: 12. The CDR3 extends over 18 amino acids. Germline V gene lookup returns CDR1 LGHDT and CDR2 YNNKEL (reference sequence). In nucleotides, the CDR3 is TGTGCCAGCAGCCAATTCCCAACTAGCGCCGAAGCCTACAATGAGCAGTTCTTC. Amino acids: CASSQFPTSAEAYNEQFF.

In DNA form, the CDR3 reads TGTGCCAGCAGCTTGGGGGGCCCCTACAATGAGCAGTTCTTC. Protein: CASSLGGPYNEQFF. The rearrangement uses TRBV7-9 and TRBJ2-1; D tentatively fits TRBD1 or TRBD2 (6 bases each). V was clipped by 3 bases and J by 2 bases, with 8 bases between them. CDR1 is SEHNR, CDR2 FQNEAQ, per germline (reference sequence). CDR3 length equals 14 residues.

The J gene is TRBJ2-1, the V gene TRBV19; 12 bases are a match to TRBD2. J gave up 7 bases and V 4 bases, and 11 bases lay outside the gene matches. The CDR3 consists of 17 residues. Germline loops: CDR1 LNHDA, CDR2 SQIVND (reference sequence). CDR3 DNA: TGTGCCAGTAGTAACCCTTTCACTAGCGGGGGGAGTAATGAGCAGTTCTTC. The encoded protein is CASSNPFTSGGSNEQFF.

The genes are TRBV7-9 and TRBJ2-5; the D gene is possibly TRBD2 (7 bases). V dropped 5 bases and J dropped 2 bases, with 12 bases sitting between them. CDR3 size: 14 residues. Germline CDR1 is SEHNR and CDR2 is FQNEAQ (reference sequence). CDR3 DNA: TGTGCCAGCAGCCCCCGGGGGGCTCAAGAGACCCAGTACTTC. Translating gives CASSPRGAQETQYF.

The chain employs TRBV7-8 and TRBJ2-6; D is unclear. The germline CDR1 and CDR2 sequences are SGHVS and FQNEAQ. The CDR3 runs to 16 residues. V was cut by 1 base and J by 0 bases, with 7 bases left in between. CDR3 bases: TGTGCCAGCAGCTTAGTTTTAGGCTCTGGGGCCAACGTCCTGACTTTC. It codes for CASSLVLGSGANVLTF.